The rows below give T cell receptor beta chains drawn from one sample of a study of CD8 T cells in Susac syndrome. MiXCR was run by TCRdb on the immunoSEQ multiplex PCR reads, yielding one entry per CDR3 protein. The data contain just over 300,000 distinct CDR3 sequences, under 95% of them singletons. Sequences were obtained from CD4+ T cells from PBMCs. These receptors were taken from a human donor with multiple sclerosis. Both conserved end residues are part of each CDR3. D genes are given only for firm matches. Clone size appears in some rows only: once, few, many, or a class for an expanded clone.

J: TRBJ1-6; V: TRBV7-8; D: .; length: 11; size: .; CDR3: CASRQTGTLHF; DNA: TGTGCCAGCAGGCAAACAGGGACCCTCCACTTT
J: TRBJ2-2; V: TRBV24-1; D: .; length: 14; size: .; CDR3: CATSAGVAAGELFF; DNA: TGTGCCACCAGTGCGGGGGTTGCGGCCGGGGAGCTGTTTTTT
J: TRBJ2-1; V: TRBV24-1; D: TRBD2; length: 14; size: .; CDR3: CATSDGAGRDEQFF; DNA: TGTGCCACCAGTGATGGGGCAGGGAGGGACGAGCAGTTCTTC
J: TRBJ1-6; V: TRBV6-5; D: .; length: 15; size: .; CDR3: CASRGAYGSNSPLHF; DNA: TGTGCCAGCAGGGGAGCCTATGGTTCTAATTCACCCCTCCACTTT
J: TRBJ2-1; V: TRBV5-1; D: .; length: 16; size: .; CDR3: CASSLAEGGPYNEQFF; DNA: TGCGCCAGCAGCTTGGCCGAGGGGGGCCCCTACAATGAGCAGTTCTTC
J: TRBJ1-2; V: TRBV4-2; D: .; length: 13; size: .; CDR3: CASSPLGRDGYTF; DNA: TGTGCCAGCAGTCCTCTCGGAAGGGATGGCTACACCTTC
J: TRBJ2-1; V: TRBV11-1; D: .; length: 12; size: .; CDR3: CASSEDFNEQFF; DNA: TGTGCCAGCAGCGAAGACTTCAATGAGCAGTTCTTC
J: TRBJ2-5; V: TRBV20-1; D: .; length: 10; size: .; CDR3: CSAGRETQYF; DNA: TGCAGTGCCGGGCGGGAGACCCAGTACTTC
J: TRBJ1-4; V: TRBV20-1; D: .; length: 15; size: .; CDR3: CSAWPPRTFGQKLFF; DNA: TGCAGTGCTTGGCCCCCCAGAACGTTTGGGCAAAAACTGTTTTTT
J: TRBJ1-1; V: TRBV7-8; D: .; length: 14; size: .; CDR3: CASGNRMGNTEAFF; DNA: TGTGCCAGCGGCAACAGGATGGGGAACACTGAAGCTTTCTTT
J: TRBJ2-1; V: TRBV7-2; D: .; length: 18; size: .; CDR3: CASRQNPGRPVEYNEQFF; DNA: TGTGCCAGCAGACAAAACCCGGGACGTCCGGTTGAATACAATGAGCAGTTCTTC
J: TRBJ1-4; V: TRBV14; D: .; length: 15; size: .; CDR3: CASSPTQGLGEKLFF; DNA: TGTGCCAGCAGCCCGACACAGGGTCTAGGCGAAAAACTGTTTTTT
J: TRBJ2-6; V: TRBV4-3; D: .; length: 18; size: .; CDR3: CASSQDVDGISGANVLTF; DNA: TGCGCCAGCAGCCAAGATGTAGATGGGATCTCTGGGGCCAACGTCCTGACTTTC
J: TRBJ2-7; V: TRBV4-3; D: .; length: 17; size: .; CDR3: CASSQDLSGASHYEQYF; DNA: TGCGCCAGCAGCCAAGATCTATCGGGAGCCTCCCATTACGAGCAGTACTTC
J: TRBJ2-1; V: TRBV4-2; D: TRBD2; length: 18; size: once; CDR3: CASSQDLSSGPLSNEQFF; DNA: TGTGCCAGCAGCCAAGATCTATCTAGCGGCCCTTTAAGTAATGAGCAGTTCTTC
J: TRBJ1-2; V: TRBV29-1; D: .; length: 12; size: .; CDR3: CSVDPPNYGYTF; DNA: TGCAGCGTTGATCCACCAAACTATGGCTACACCTTC
J: TRBJ2-2; V: TRBV7-9; D: .; length: 16; size: .; CDR3: CASSLLLGTDTGELFF; DNA: TGTGCCAGCAGCTTACTATTAGGGACGGATACCGGGGAGCTGTTTTTT
J: TRBJ2-5; V: TRBV5-1; D: .; length: 16; size: .; CDR3: CASSGGKTTYQETQYF; DNA: TGCGCCAGCAGCGGGGGGAAAACGACGTACCAAGAGACCCAGTACTTC
J: TRBJ2-7; V: TRBV7-2; D: TRBD2; length: 17; size: .; CDR3: CASSLDGTSGRAVKQYF; DNA: TGTGCCAGCAGCTTAGATGGGACTAGCGGGAGGGCCGTCAAGCAGTACTTC
J: TRBJ1-5; V: TRBV28; D: .; length: 14; size: .; CDR3: CASKVGGFYQPQHF; DNA: TGTGCCAGCAAAGTCGGGGGATTCTATCAGCCCCAGCATTTT
J: TRBJ2-1; V: TRBV5-1; D: .; length: 14; size: .; CDR3: CASSAVGFYNEQFF; DNA: TGCGCCAGCAGTGCAGTGGGCTTCTACAATGAGCAGTTCTTC
J: TRBJ2-3; V: TRBV12-3/TRBV12-4; D: TRBD2; length: 15; size: few; CDR3: CASSFGGGRTDTQYF; DNA: TGTGCCAGCAGTTTCGGCGGGGGGAGAACAGATACGCAGTATTTT
J: TRBJ2-6; V: TRBV7-2; D: .; length: 13; size: .; CDR3: CASSVGFANVLTF; DNA: TGTGCCAGCAGCGTCGGCTTTGCCAACGTCCTGACTTTC
J: TRBJ1-1; V: TRBV15; D: .; length: 14; size: .; CDR3: CATGWAGMNTEAFF; DNA: TGTGCCACCGGGTGGGCAGGGATGAACACTGAAGCTTTCTTT
J: TRBJ2-5; V: TRBV2; D: .; length: 12; size: few; CDR3: CASSRGRETQYF; DNA: TGTGCCAGCAGCAGGGGTCGGGAGACCCAGTACTTC
J: TRBJ2-3; V: TRBV15; D: TRBD2; length: 19; size: .; CDR3: CATSRERLEASGRTDTQYF; DNA: TGTGCCACCAGCAGGGAAAGGCTCGAGGCTAGCGGACGCACAGATACGCAGTATTTT
J: TRBJ1-1; V: TRBV6-1; D: .; length: 14; size: .; CDR3: CASSALRADTEAFF; DNA: TGTGCCAGCAGTGCGCTGAGGGCCGACACTGAAGCTTTCTTT